A single sample is the source of the 6 T cell receptor beta chains below, sequenced in a study of CD8 T cell repertoires and HIV-1 epitope variants. The assay was immunoSEQ multiplex PCR, and TCRdb's table has in-frame clones only and misses some. The data contain approximately 2,200 clones, around 70% of them singletons. These receptors lack a known antigen. The sample comprised cultured CD8+ T cells derived from PBMCs. The source is a male donor with HIV.

J is TRBJ1-3 and V is TRBV7-2, with D possibly TRBD1 on 6 matching bases. The length of the CDR3 is 16 residues. The germline CDR1 and CDR2 sequences are SGHTA and FQGNSA. V lost 3 bases and J lost 0, with 12 bases in between. CDR3 amino acids: CASSFEGQYSGNTIYF. The CDR3 region has the DNA TGTGCCAGCAGCTTCGAGGGACAATACTCTGGAAACACCATATATTTT.

CDR3 region: CASSLSTALRTEAFF. For the CDR3, the DNA is TGTGCCAGCAGTTTATCAACCGCGTTGAGGACTGAAGCTTTCTTT. The V call is TRBV27, the J call TRBJ1-1; no definite D call. The length of the CDR3 is 15 residues. The ends were cut back, 0 bases at V and 5 bases at J, with 13 bases in the middle. Germline CDR1 is MNHEY and CDR2 is SMNVEV (reference sequence).

The chain uses TRBV2 and TRBJ2-1; TRBD1 matches 10 bases. Looked up from germline, CDR1 is SNHLY and CDR2 is FYNNEI. This CDR3 has 15 residues. Trimming at V came to 5 bases and at J to 6 bases, leaving 7 bases not matched to a gene. CDR3 sequence: CASSPRTGGSNEQFF. The CDR3, as DNA: TGTGCCAGCAGTCCAAGGACAGGGGGGAGCAATGAGCAGTTCTTC.

The rearrangement links TRBV2 to TRBJ1-5, with a tentative D call TRBD1 (6 bases). Trimming left V 8 bases short and J 4 bases short, with 18 bases between. Per the germline V gene, CDR1 is SNHLY and CDR2 is FYNNEI. The CDR3 is 15 amino acids. The CDR3 DNA follows: TGTGCCAGCGATGAGGGGGTCACCCTAAATCAGCCCCAGCATTTT. It specifies CASDEGVTLNQPQHF.

This clone was recorded once. V gene TRBV27 combines with J gene TRBJ2-7; D might be TRBD1 (5 bases). Deletions cut 1 base from V and 0 bases from J, with 10 bases between. From germline, CDR1 is MNHEY and CDR2 SMNVEV (reference sequence). This CDR3 is built from 15 residues. The CDR3 DNA follows: TGTGCCAGCAGTTTATTGGCAGGGTCCTCCTACGAGCAGTACTTC. This gives the protein CASSLLAGSSYEQYF.

This clone was seen once. V usage is TRBV5-8 and J usage is TRBJ2-3; D might be TRBD1 (5 bases). Germline lookup yields CDR1 SGHTS and CDR2 YDEGEE. V lost 3 bases and J 6 bases, leaving 23 bases between the germline ends. The CDR3 spans 17 residues. In DNA, the CDR3 is TGTGCCAGCAGCTCCTCGACAGACCCCATAAGTCTTGATACGCAGTATTTT. This translates into CASSSSTDPISLDTQYF. The variable domain in full, with the rest retrieved from reference TRBV5-8 and TRBJ2-3, is EAGVTQSPTHLIKTRGQQATLRCSPISGHTSVYWYQQALGLGLQFLLWYDEGEERNRGNFPPRFSGRQFPNYSSELNVNALELEDSALYLCASSSSTDPISLDTQYFGPGTRLTVL.